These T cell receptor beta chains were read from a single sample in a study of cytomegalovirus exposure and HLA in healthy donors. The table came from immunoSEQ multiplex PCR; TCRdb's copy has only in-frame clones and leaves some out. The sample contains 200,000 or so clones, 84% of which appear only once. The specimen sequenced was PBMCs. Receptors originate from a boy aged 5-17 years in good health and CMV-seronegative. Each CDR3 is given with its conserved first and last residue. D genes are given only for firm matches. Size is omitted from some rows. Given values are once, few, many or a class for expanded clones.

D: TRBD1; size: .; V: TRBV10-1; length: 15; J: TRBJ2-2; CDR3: CASSAEGGAGGELFF; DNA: TGCGCCAGCAGTGCTGAAGGGGGCGCCGGCGGGGAGCTGTTTTTT
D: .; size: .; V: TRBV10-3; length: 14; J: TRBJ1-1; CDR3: CAISESGAPTEAFF; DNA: TGTGCCATCAGTGAGTCAGGGGCGCCCACTGAAGCTTTCTTT
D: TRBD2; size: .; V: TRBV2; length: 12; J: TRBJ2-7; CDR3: CASSGEGYEQYF; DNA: TGTGCCAGCAGTGGGGAGGGCTACGAGCAGTACTTC
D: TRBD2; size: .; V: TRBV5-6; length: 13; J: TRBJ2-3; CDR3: CASSSGGWDTQYF; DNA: TGTGCCAGCAGCTCGGGGGGGTGGGATACGCAGTATTTT
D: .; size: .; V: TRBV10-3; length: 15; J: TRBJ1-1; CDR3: CAISESTGRDTEAFF; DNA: TGTGCCATCAGTGAGTCGACAGGCCGAGACACTGAAGCTTTCTTT
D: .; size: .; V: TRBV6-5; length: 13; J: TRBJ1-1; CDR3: CASRTRENTEAFF; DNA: TGTGCCAGCAGGACCCGGGAGAACACTGAAGCTTTCTTT
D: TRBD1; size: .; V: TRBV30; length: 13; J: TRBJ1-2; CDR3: CAWSPPGGRGYTF; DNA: TGTGCCTGGAGCCCCCCAGGGGGCAGAGGCTACACCTTC
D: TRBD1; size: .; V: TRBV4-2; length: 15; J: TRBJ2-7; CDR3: CASSPPGTGSYEQYF; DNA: TGTGCCAGCAGCCCCCCCGGGACAGGGTCTTACGAGCAGTACTTC
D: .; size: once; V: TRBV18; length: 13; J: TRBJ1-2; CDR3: CASSLDRPSGYTF; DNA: TGTGCCAGCTCACTTGACAGGCCCTCGGGCTACACCTTC
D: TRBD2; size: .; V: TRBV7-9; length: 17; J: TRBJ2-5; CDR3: CASSLDVLADEQETQYF; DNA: TGTGCCAGCAGCTTAGATGTGCTAGCGGATGAACAAGAGACCCAGTACTTC
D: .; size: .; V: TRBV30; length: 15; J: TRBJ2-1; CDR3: CAWRRGAVEFSEQFF; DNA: TGTGCCTGGAGACGGGGAGCAGTAGAGTTTTCTGAGCAGTTCTTC
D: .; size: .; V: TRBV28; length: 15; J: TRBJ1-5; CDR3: CASSLYGRGGQPQHF; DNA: TGTGCCAGCAGTTTATATGGCAGGGGTGGTCAGCCCCAGCATTTT
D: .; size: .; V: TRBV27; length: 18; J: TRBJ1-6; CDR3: CASSLQAVASGVWRPLHF; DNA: TGTGCCAGCAGTTTACAAGCCGTCGCGTCGGGAGTTTGGCGTCCCCTCCACTTT
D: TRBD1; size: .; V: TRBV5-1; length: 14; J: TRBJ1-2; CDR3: CASSFDRGRKGYTF; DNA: TGCGCCAGCAGCTTCGACAGGGGGCGGAAAGGCTACACCTTC
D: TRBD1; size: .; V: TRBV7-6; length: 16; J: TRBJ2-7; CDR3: CASSAWLGQGAHEQYF; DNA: TGTGCCAGCAGCGCCTGGCTGGGACAGGGGGCCCACGAGCAGTACTTC
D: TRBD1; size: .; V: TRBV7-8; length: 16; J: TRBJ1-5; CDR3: CASSYRTGTGNQPQHF; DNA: TGTGCCAGCAGCTACAGAACCGGGACAGGGAATCAGCCCCAGCATTTT
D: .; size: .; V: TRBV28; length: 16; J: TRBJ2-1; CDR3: CASSPMASDIINEQFF; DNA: TGTGCCAGCAGTCCAATGGCCTCAGATATTATCAATGAGCAGTTCTTC